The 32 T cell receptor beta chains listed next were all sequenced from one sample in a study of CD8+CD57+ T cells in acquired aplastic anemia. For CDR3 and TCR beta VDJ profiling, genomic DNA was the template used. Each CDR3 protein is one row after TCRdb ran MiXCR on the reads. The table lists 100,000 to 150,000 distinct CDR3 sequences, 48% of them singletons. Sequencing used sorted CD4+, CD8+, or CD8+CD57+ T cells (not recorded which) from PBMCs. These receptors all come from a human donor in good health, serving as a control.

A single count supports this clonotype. The CDR3 loop is CASSPPGFLSLHF. CDR3 nucleotide sequence: TGTGCCAGCAGCCCCCCCGGTTTTTTGTCCCTCCACTTT. The gene calls are TRBV6-1 and TRBJ1-6; no clear D gene. Germline V gene sequence: CDR1 MNHNS, CDR2 SASEGT. Trimming pared 6 bases from V and 14 bases from J, leaving 17 bases between. This CDR3 is 13 amino acids long.

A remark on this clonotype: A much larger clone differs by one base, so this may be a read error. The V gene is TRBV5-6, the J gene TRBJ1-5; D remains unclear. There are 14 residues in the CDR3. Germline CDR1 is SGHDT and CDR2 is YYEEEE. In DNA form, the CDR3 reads TGTGCCGGCAGCTTTAAAGGTAGCAATCAGCCCCAGCATTTT. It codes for CAGSFKGSNQPQHF.

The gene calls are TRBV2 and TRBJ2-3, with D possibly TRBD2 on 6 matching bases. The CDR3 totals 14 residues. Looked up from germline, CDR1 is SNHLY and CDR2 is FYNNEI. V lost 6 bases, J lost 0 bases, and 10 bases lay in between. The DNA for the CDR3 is TGTGCCAGCAGGACGACTAGAAGCACAGATACGCAGTATTTT. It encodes CASRTTRSTDTQYF.

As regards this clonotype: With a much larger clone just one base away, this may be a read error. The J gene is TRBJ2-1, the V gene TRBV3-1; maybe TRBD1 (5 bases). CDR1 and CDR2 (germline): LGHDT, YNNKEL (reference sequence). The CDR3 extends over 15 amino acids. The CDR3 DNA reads TGTGCCAACAGCGACCAAGGGGTCTCCTACAATGAGCAGTTCTTC. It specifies CANSDQGVSYNEQFF.

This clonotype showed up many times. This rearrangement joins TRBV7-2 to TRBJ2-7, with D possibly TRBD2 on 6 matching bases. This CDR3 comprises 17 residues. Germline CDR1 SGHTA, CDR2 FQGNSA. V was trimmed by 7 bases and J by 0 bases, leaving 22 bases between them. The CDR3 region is CASKPQMWAGSSYEQYF. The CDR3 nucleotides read TGTGCCAGCAAACCTCAAATGTGGGCGGGGAGCTCCTACGAGCAGTACTTC.

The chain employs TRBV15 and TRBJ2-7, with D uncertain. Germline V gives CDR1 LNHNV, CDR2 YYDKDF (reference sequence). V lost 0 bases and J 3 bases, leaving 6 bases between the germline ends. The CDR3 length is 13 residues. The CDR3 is CATSRELGYEQYF. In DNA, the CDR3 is TGTGCCACCAGCAGAGAGTTGGGCTACGAGCAGTACTTC.

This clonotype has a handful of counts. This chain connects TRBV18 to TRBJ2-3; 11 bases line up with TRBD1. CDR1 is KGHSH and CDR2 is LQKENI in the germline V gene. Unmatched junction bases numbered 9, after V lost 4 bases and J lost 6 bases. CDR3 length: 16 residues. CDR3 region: CASSQVGQGAKDTQYF. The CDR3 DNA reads TGTGCCAGCTCACAAGTCGGACAGGGGGCAAAGGATACGCAGTATTTT.

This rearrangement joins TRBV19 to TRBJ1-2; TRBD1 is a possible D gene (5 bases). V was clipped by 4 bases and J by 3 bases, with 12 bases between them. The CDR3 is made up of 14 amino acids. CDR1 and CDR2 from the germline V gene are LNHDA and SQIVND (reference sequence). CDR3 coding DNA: TGTGCCAGTAGTAGAGCAGGGTGGGACTATGGCTACACCTTC. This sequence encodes CASSRAGWDYGYTF.

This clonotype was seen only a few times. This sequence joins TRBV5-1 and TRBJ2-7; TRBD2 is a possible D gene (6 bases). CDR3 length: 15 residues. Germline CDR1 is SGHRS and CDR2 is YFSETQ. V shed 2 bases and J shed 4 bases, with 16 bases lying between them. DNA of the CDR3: TGCGCCAGCAGCTTAATACGGGGGAGCGAGTACGAGCAGTACTTC. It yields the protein CASSLIRGSEYEQYF.

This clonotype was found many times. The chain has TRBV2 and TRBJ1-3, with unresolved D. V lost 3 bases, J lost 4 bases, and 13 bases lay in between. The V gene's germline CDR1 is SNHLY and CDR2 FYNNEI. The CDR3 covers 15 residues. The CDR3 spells CASSDDKAGGNTIYF. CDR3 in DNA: TGTGCCAGCAGTGACGACAAGGCCGGCGGAAACACCATATATTTT.

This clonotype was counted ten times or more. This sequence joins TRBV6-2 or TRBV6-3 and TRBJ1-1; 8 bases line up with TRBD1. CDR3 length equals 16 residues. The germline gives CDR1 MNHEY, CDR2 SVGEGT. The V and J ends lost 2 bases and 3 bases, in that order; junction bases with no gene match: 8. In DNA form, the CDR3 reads TGTGCCAGCAGTTACGCCAGGGACAGGTGGGACACTGAAGCTTTCTTT. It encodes CASSYARDRWDTEAFF.

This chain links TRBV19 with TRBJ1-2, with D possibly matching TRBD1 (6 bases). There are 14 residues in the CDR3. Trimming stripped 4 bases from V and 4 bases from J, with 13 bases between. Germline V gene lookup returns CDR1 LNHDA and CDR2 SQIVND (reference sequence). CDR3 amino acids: CASSTQTGTYGYTF. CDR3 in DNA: TGTGCCAGTAGTACGCAAACAGGGACCTATGGCTACACCTTC.

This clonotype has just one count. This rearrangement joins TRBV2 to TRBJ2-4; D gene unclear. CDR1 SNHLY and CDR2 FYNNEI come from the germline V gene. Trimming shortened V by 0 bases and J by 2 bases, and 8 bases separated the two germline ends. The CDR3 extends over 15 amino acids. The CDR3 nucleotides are TGTGCCAGCAGTGAAGCGACATTTCCCAAAAACATTCAGTACTTC. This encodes CASSEATFPKNIQYF.

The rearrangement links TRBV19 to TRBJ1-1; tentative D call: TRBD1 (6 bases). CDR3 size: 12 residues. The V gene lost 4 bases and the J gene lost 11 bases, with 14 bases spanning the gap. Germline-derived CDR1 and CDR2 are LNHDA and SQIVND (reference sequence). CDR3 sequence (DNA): TGTGCCAGTAGTACAGGGGTTTCAGACGCTTTCTTT. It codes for CASSTGVSDAFF.

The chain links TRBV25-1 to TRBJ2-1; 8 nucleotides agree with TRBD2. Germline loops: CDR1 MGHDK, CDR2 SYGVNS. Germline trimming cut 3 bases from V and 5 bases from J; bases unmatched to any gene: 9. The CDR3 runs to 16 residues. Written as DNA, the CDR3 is TGTGCCAGCAGTGAGGCTGGGGGACTAGACGACAATGAGCAGTTCTTC. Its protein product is CASSEAGGLDDNEQFF.

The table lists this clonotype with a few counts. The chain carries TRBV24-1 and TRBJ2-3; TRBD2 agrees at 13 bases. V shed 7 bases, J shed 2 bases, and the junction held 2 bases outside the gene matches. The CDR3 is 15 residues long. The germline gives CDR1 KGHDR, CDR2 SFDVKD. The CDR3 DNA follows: TGTGCCACCAGCGGGACTAGCGGGAACACAGATACGCAGTATTTT. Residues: CATSGTSGNTDTQYF.

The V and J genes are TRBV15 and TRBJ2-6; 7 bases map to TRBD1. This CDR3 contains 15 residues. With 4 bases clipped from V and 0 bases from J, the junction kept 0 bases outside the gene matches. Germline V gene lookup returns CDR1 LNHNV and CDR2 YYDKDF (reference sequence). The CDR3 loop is CATSTGGSGANVLTF. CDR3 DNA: TGTGCCACCAGCACAGGGGGCTCTGGGGCCAACGTCCTGACTTTC.

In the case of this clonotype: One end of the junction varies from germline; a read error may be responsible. The CDR3 region has the DNA TGTGCCGCCAGCAGATACGGACGCGCTAACTATGGCTACACCTTC. Translating it yields CAASRYGRANYGYTF. The V call is TRBV15, the J call TRBJ1-2; D is unresolved. Per the germline V gene, CDR1 is LNHNV and CDR2 is YYDKDF (reference sequence). CDR3 length equals 15 residues.

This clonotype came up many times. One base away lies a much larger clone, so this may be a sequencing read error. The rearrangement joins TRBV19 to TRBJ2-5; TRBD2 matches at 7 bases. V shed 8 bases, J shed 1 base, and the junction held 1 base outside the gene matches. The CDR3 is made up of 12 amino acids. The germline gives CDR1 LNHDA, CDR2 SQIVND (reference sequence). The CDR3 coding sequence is TGTGCCAGTGGCGGGGGCCAAGAGACCCAGTACTTC. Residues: CASGGGQETQYF. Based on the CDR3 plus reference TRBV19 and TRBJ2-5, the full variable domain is DGGITQSPKYLFRKEGQNVTLSCEQNLNHDAMYWYRQDPGQGLRLIYYSQIVNDFQKGDIAEGYSVSREKKESFPLTVTSAQKNPTAFYLCASGGGQETQYFGPGTRLLVL.

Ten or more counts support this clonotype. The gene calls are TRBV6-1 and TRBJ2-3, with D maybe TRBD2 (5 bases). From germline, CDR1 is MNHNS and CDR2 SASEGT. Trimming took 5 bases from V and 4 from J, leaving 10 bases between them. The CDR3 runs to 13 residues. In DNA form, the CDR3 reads TGTGCCAGCAGTCGGGCGGGCGCAGATACGCAGTATTTT. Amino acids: CASSRAGADTQYF.

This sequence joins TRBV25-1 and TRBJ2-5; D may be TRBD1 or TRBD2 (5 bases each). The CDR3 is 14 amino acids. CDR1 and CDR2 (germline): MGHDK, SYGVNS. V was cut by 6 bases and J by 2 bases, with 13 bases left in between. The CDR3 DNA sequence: TGTGCCAGCAGCACCCCGGGGCAGCAAGAGACCCAGTACTTC. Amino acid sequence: CASSTPGQQETQYF.

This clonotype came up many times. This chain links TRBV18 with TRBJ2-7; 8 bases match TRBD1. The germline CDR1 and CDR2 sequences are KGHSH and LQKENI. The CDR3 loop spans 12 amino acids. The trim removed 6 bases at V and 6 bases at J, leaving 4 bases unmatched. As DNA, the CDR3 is TGTGCCAGCTCTTACACAGGGGGCGAGCAGTACTTC. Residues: CASSYTGGEQYF.

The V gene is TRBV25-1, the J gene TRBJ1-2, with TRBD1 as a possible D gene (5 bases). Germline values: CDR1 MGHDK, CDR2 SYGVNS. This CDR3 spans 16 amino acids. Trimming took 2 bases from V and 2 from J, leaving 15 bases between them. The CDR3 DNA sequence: TGTGCCAGCAGTGAAGCGACAGCCAGAACGAACTATGGCTACACCTTC. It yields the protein CASSEATARTNYGYTF.

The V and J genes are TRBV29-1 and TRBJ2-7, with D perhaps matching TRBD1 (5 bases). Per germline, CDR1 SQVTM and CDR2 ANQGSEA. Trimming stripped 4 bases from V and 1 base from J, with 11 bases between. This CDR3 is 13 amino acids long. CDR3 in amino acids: CSVAPSGSYEQYF. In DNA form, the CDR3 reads TGCAGCGTTGCCCCATCAGGGTCCTACGAGCAGTACTTC.

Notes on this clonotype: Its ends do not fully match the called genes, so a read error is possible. The CDR3 protein is CASSLAGDYTHTQYF. CDR3 DNA: TGCGCCAGCAGCTTGGCCGGGGACTACACACATACGCAGTATTTT. This chain joins TRBV5-1 and TRBJ2-3; TRBD2 aligns across 7 bases. The length of the CDR3 is 15 residues. Per germline, CDR1 SGHRS and CDR2 YFSETQ. Supplemented by reference TRBV5-1 and TRBJ2-3, the full variable domain reads KAGVTQTPRYLIKTRGQQVTLSCSPISGHRSVSWYQQTPGQGLQFLFEYFSETQRNKGNFPGRFSGRQFSNSRSEMNVSTLELGDSALYLCASSLAGDYTHTQYFGPGTRLTVL.

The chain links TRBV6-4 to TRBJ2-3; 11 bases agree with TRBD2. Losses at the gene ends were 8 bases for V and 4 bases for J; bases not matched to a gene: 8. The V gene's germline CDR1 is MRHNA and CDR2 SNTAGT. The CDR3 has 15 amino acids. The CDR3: CASGPGTSGSDTQYF. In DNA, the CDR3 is TGTGCCAGCGGGCCGGGGACTAGCGGTTCAGATACGCAGTATTTT.

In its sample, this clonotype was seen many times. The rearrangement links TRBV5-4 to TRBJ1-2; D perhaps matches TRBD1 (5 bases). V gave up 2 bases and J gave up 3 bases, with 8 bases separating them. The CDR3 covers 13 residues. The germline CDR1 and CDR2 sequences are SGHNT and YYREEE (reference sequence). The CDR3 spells CASSLAGHYGYTF. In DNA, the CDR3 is TGTGCCAGCAGCTTAGCAGGGCACTATGGCTACACCTTC.

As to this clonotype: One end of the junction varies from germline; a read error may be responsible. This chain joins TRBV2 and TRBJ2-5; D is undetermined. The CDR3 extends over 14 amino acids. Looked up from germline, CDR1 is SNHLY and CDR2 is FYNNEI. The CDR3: CASKSSPRRETQYF. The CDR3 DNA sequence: TGCGCCAGCAAAAGCAGTCCTAGACGGGAGACCCAGTACTTC.

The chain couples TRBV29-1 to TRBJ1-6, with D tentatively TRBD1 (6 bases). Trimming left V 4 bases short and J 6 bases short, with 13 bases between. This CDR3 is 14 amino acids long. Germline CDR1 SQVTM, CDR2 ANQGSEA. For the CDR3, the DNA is TGCAGCGTTGGTCAGGGGTTCCTTAATTCACCCCTCCACTTT. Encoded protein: CSVGQGFLNSPLHF.

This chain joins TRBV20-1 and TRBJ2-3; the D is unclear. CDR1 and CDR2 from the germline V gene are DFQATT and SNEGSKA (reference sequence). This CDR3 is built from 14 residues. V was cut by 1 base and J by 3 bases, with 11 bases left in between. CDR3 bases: TGCAGTGCTAGAGCGACAACCTTTACAGATACGCAGTATTTT. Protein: CSARATTFTDTQYF.

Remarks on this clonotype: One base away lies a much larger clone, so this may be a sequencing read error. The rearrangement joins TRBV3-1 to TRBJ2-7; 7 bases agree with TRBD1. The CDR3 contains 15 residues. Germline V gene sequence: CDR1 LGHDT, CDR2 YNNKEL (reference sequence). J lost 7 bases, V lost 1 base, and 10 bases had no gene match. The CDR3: CASSQGQGGIREQYF. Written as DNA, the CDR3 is TGTGCCAGCAGCCAAGGCCAAGGGGGCATTAGGGAGCAGTACTTC.

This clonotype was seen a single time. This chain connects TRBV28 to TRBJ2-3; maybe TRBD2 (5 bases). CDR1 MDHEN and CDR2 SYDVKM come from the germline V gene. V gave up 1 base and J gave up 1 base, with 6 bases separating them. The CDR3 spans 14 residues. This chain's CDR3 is CASSLLEGTDTQYF. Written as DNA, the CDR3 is TGTGCCAGCAGTTTATTGGAGGGCACAGATACGCAGTATTTT.